Each of the 11 T cell receptor beta chains below was sequenced from the same sample in a study of blood T cells in healthy people across ages. The authors ran a second PCR of about 7 to 12 cycles using a sample-barcoded 5' primer and a J-beta primer mix. TCRdb used MiXCR to reprocess the 5' RACE reads, holding one entry per CDR3 protein. Of around 1.7 million distinct CDR3 sequences in the sample, 28% were seen once. Specimen: blood. Every receptor here comes from a woman aged 30 to 39 in good health.

Comment on this clonotype: It is likely a read error, because the conserved phenylalanine at the end of the CDR3 is missing. This chain uses TRBV29-1 with TRBJ2-3; unclear D gene. V was clipped by 7 bases and J by 0 bases, with 11 bases between them. This CDR3 is 13 amino acids long. Germline V gives CDR1 SQVTM, CDR2 ANQGSEA. The CDR3 loop reads CSAVHTSTDTQYL. CDR3 DNA: TGCAGCGCCGTACATACTAGCACAGATACGCAGTATTTG.

The J gene is TRBJ2-1, the V gene TRBV3-1, with 9 bases that match TRBD2. The CDR3 has 16 residues. J lost 4 bases, V lost 1 base, and 5 bases had no gene match. In germline, CDR1 is LGHDT, CDR2 YNNKEL (reference sequence). For the CDR3, the DNA is TGTGCCAGCAGCCAAGTGTGGACTAGCGCTTACAATGAGCAGTTCTTC. It translates to CASSQVWTSAYNEQFF.

The V gene is TRBV12-5, the J gene TRBJ1-4; a possible D gene is TRBD1 (5 bases). CDR1 and CDR2 (germline): LGHNT, FRNRAP. The CDR3 length is 15 residues. V dropped 3 bases and J dropped 5 bases, with 13 bases sitting between them. CDR3 sequence: CASGFWDGRNEKLFF. CDR3 bases: TGTGCTAGTGGTTTCTGGGACGGCCGGAATGAAAAACTGTTTTTT.

The chain is built from TRBV28 and TRBJ1-6; TRBD1 is a possible D gene (6 bases). V was clipped by 5 bases and J by 10 bases, with 15 bases between them. The CDR3 loop spans 14 amino acids. The germline V gene has CDR1 MDHEN and CDR2 SYDVKM. The CDR3: CASSTHRAVSPLHF. The CDR3 region has the DNA TGTGCCAGCAGTACCCACAGGGCCGTCTCACCCCTCCACTTT. Looking up the rest from reference TRBV28 and TRBJ1-6 gives the full variable domain: DVKVTQSSRYLVKRTGEKVFLECVQDMDHENMFWYRQDPGLGLRLIYFSYDVKMKEKGDIPEGYSVSREKKERFSLILESASTNQTSMYLCASSTHRAVSPLHFGNGTRLTVT.

The V call is TRBV28, the J call TRBJ1-5; D unresolved. The CDR3 contains 12 residues. The germline V and J ends were trimmed by 7 bases and 9 bases, with 13 bases remaining between them. Germline V gene lookup returns CDR1 MDHEN and CDR2 SYDVKM. CDR3: CASNIDTAPQHF. The CDR3 DNA reads TGTGCCAGCAACATAGACACCGCGCCCCAGCATTTT.

The gene calls are TRBV29-1 and TRBJ2-3; 8 bases agree with TRBD2. Trimming cost V 7 bases and J 5 bases; bases outside gene matches: 11. The CDR3 extends over 14 amino acids. Germline V gives CDR1 SQVTM, CDR2 ANQGSEA. The CDR3 DNA reads as TGCAGCGCCGGATCGGGGGGGCAGGGAGATACGCAGTATTTT. This encodes CSAGSGGQGDTQYF.

Only one count was recorded for this clonotype. CDR3 DNA: TGTGCCAGCAGCTTACGAATCCCTAGCGCCATCAATGAGCAGTTCTTC. As protein: CASSLRIPSAINEQFF. The chain uses TRBV7-9 and TRBJ2-1, with TRBD2 as a possible D gene (6 bases). The CDR3 totals 16 residues. Trimming cost V 2 bases and J 6 bases, with 17 bases left between them. Per the germline V gene, CDR1 is SEHNR and CDR2 is FQNEAQ (reference sequence).

The chain uses TRBV7-2 and TRBJ1-5; unclear D gene. Germline V gives CDR1 SGHTA, CDR2 FQGNSA. This CDR3 is 15 amino acids long. V was trimmed by 4 bases and J by 6 bases, leaving 16 bases between them. The CDR3: CASSSSRGAGQPQHF. The CDR3 nucleotides are TGTGCCAGCAGCTCAAGCCGGGGTGCAGGTCAGCCCCAGCATTTT.

The chain combines TRBV18 with TRBJ2-3; D gene ambiguous. The CDR3 covers 16 residues. The V gene's germline CDR1 is KGHSH and CDR2 LQKENI. Trimming left V 3 bases short and J 4 bases short, with 17 bases between. The CDR3 bases are TGTGCCAGCTCACCGCCGGGTCAGCGAGGCGCAGATACGCAGTATTTT. Its translation is CASSPPGQRGADTQYF.

This chain uses TRBV5-6 with TRBJ2-1; D not resolved. CDR1 is SGHDT, CDR2 YYEEEE, per germline. This CDR3 spans 14 amino acids. The V and J ends lost 4 bases and 9 bases respectively, with 17 bases between them. This chain's CDR3 is CASSPPWGEGEQFF. CDR3 DNA sequence: TGTGCCAGCAGCCCGCCATGGGGTGAAGGTGAGCAGTTCTTC. The entire variable domain, with the rest obtained from reference TRBV5-6 and TRBJ2-1, is as follows: DAGVTQSPTHLIKTRGQQVTLRCSPKSGHDTVSWYQQALGQGPQFIFQYYEEEERQRGNFPDRFSGHQFPNYSSELNVNALLLGDSALYLCASSPPWGEGEQFFGPGTRLTVL.

This rearrangement joins TRBV11-2 to TRBJ2-3; 8 bases fit TRBD2. V lost 5 bases and J lost 4; bases outside the gene matches: 8. Per germline, CDR1 SGHAT and CDR2 FQNNGV. This CDR3 comprises 15 residues. In DNA, the CDR3 is TGTGCCAGCAGCACCGGGACTAGAGTCCCAGATACGCAGTATTTT. This translates into CASSTGTRVPDTQYF.